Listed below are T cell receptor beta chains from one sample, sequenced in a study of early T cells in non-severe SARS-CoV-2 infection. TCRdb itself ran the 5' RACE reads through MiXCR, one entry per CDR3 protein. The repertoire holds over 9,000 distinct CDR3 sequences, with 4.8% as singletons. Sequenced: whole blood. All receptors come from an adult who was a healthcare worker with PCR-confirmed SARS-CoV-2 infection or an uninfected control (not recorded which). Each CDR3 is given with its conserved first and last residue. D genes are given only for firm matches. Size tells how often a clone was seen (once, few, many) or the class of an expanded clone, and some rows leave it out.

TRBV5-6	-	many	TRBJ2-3	CASKGRRDTQYF	TGTGCCAGCAAGGGCCGGAGGGATACGCAGTATTTT
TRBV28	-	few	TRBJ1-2	CASSPPGQENGYTF	TGTGCCAGCAGTCCACCGGGACAAGAAAATGGCTACACCTTC
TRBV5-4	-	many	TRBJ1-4	CASSLMDEKLFF	TGTGCCAGCAGCTTGATGGACGAAAAACTGTTTTTT
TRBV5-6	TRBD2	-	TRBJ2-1	CASSYRSGRHNEQFF	TGTGCCAGCAGCTACCGGAGCGGGAGACACAATGAGCAGTTCTTC
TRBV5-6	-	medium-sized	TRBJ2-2	CASSHLTGGHTGELFF	TGTGCCAGCAGCCATCTTACGGGGGGCCACACCGGGGAGCTGTTTTTT
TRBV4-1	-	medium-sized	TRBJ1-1	CASSHPGWRVATEAFF	TGCGCCAGCAGCCATCCCGGTTGGAGGGTGGCCACTGAAGCTTTCTTT
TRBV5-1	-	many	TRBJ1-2	CASSLVQGSQYGYTF	TGCGCCAGCAGCTTGGTTCAAGGGAGCCAATATGGCTACACCTTC
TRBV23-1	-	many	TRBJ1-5	CASSQSNQPQHF	TGCGCCAGCAGTCAGAGCAATCAGCCCCAGCATTTT
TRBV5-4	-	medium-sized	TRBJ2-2	CASSLGYTGELFF	TGTGCCAGCAGCTTAGGTTACACCGGGGAGCTGTTTTTT
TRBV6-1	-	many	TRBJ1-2	CASGIPDRSYGYTF	TGTGCCAGCGGTATCCCCGACAGGTCCTATGGCTACACCTTC
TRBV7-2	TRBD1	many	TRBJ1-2	CASSRDSFYGYTF	TGTGCCAGCAGCCGGGACAGCTTCTATGGCTACACCTTC
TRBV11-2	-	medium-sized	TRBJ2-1	CASSLVRGANEQFF	TGTGCCAGCAGCTTAGTCCGGGGGGCCAATGAGCAGTTCTTC
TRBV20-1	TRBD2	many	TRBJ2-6	CSASLGGASGANVLTF	TGCAGTGCTAGTCTCGGGGGGGCCTCTGGGGCCAACGTCCTGACTTTC
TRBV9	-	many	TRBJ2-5	CASSVGSGAETQYF	TGTGCCAGCAGCGTAGGGTCGGGGGCGGAGACCCAGTACTTC
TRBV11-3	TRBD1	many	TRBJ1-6	CATRGTYRGFRFSLHF	TGTGCCACTCGAGGGACTTACAGGGGGTTTAGGTTTTCCCTCCACTTT
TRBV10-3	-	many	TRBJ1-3	CAISDMGNTIYF	TGTGCCATCAGCGACATGGGAAACACCATATATTTT
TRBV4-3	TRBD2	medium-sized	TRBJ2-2	CASSHDSGGDTGELFF	TGCGCCAGCAGCCATGATAGCGGGGGTGACACCGGGGAGCTGTTTTTT
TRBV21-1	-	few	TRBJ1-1	CASLSKGESEAFF	TGTGCCAGTCTTTCAAAGGGGGAGTCTGAAGCTTTCTTT
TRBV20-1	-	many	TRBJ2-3	CSVSASTDTQYF	TGCAGTGTTTCAGCTAGCACAGATACGCAGTATTTT
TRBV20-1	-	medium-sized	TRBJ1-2	CSARDLADEPYGYTF	TGCAGTGCTAGAGATTTAGCGGACGAGCCCTATGGCTACACCTTC
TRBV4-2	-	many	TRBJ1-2	CASSSLRNGYTF	TGTGCCAGCAGCTCTCTGCGGAATGGCTACACCTTC
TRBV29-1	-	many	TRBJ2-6	CSVGSSGANVLTF	TGCAGCGTTGGGAGCTCTGGGGCCAACGTCCTGACTTTC
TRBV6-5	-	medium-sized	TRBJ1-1	CASITQSRGTEAFF	TGTGCCAGCATCACCCAAAGCCGAGGCACTGAAGCTTTCTTT
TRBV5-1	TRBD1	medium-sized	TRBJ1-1	CASSWTGRNTEAFF	TGCGCCAGCAGCTGGACAGGGAGGAACACTGAAGCTTTCTTT
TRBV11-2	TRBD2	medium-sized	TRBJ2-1	CASSQGTSGGNEQFF	TGTGCCAGCAGCCAAGGGACTAGCGGGGGGAATGAGCAGTTCTTC